This T cell receptor beta chain was recovered during a study of metastatic and nonmetastatic thyroid tumors. Not a single patient had been given any form of treatment at any point before undergoing thyroid surgery. TCRdb re-called the PCR reads through MiXCR. The sample records 43,000 or so clones, about 4% being singletons. This clone has ten or more counts. Germline values: CDR1 MNHEY, CDR2 SMNVEV (reference sequence). Unmatched junction bases numbered 13, after V lost 1 base and J lost 5 bases. The CDR3 runs 18 residues. The TCR comes from a female donor with papillary thyroid cancer or a benign thyroid nodule (not recorded which). Some clones in this sample may be carry-over from other donors' samples. The sample was blood. V and J are TRBV27 and TRBJ2-3; 9 bases match TRBD2. CDR3 sequence (DNA): TGTGCCAGCAGTTTATACGGGCGCGCACTAGCGGGTTTAGATACGCAGTATTTT. Its protein is CASSLYGRALAGLDTQYF.